These 21 T cell receptor beta chains were all obtained from the same sample, sequenced in a study of blood T cell repertoires in COVID-19. The data were produced by immunoSEQ multiplex PCR, yet TCRdb's version contains in-frame clones alone and is incomplete. The sample includes about 180,000 clones, less than 90% of them seen just once. Input material: peripheral blood. All receptors derive from a man between 65 and 85 years old with active or convalescent COVID-19.

This sequence joins TRBV5-8 and TRBJ1-5; tentatively, D is TRBD1 (6 bases). Germline V gives CDR1 SGHTS, CDR2 YDEGEE. Trimming stripped 0 bases from V and 5 bases from J, with 6 bases between. The CDR3 totals 13 residues. CDR3 loop: CASSLAGDQPQHF. In DNA form, the CDR3 reads TGTGCCAGCAGCTTGGCAGGGGATCAGCCCCAGCATTTT.

The chain combines TRBV7-2 with TRBJ1-1, with 9 bases fitting TRBD1. Per germline, CDR1 SGHTA and CDR2 FQGNSA. The CDR3 runs to 14 residues. The V gene end was trimmed by 1 base and the J gene end by 11 bases; junction bases not matched to a gene: 8. The CDR3 bases are TGTGCCAGCAGCTTAGTTGTACAGGGGGCTTGGGCTTTCTTT. Translating gives CASSLVVQGAWAFF.

The rearrangement links TRBV7-2 to TRBJ1-5, with unresolved D. V was trimmed by 1 base and J by 5 bases, leaving 6 bases between them. Looked up from germline, CDR1 is SGHTA and CDR2 is FQGNSA. CDR3 length: 13 amino acids. The CDR3 bases are TGTGCCAGCAGCTTAGAACGGGATCAGCCCCAGCATTTT. This encodes CASSLERDQPQHF.

The rearrangement uses TRBV29-1 and TRBJ2-3, with D maybe TRBD1 (7 bases). Trimming cost V 2 bases and J 1 base, with 16 bases left between them. This CDR3 is 16 amino acids long. Germline V CDR1 and CDR2: SQVTM, ANQGSEA. The CDR3 reads CSVESGGGGRTDTQYF. In DNA form, the CDR3 reads TGCAGCGTTGAAAGTGGAGGGGGCGGGCGCACAGATACGCAGTATTTT.

This sequence joins TRBV12-3 or TRBV12-4 and TRBJ1-2, with D possibly matching TRBD1 (5 bases). Deletions cut 6 bases from V and 2 bases from J, with 10 bases between. This CDR3 is 13 amino acids long. The DNA of the CDR3 is TGTGCCAGCAGCCCGACAGAGAACTATGGCTACACCTTC. This sequence encodes CASSPTENYGYTF.

The chain combines TRBV7-2 with TRBJ1-1; 8 nucleotides line up with TRBD1. The CDR3 extends over 15 amino acids. Germline CDR1 reads SGHTA; CDR2 reads FQGNSA. V lost 4 bases to trimming and J lost 3 bases; unmatched junction nucleotides: 7. CDR3 in DNA: TGTGCCAGCAGCTCATGGGCGACAGGGGACACTGAAGCTTTCTTT. This codes for CASSSWATGDTEAFF.

The rearrangement uses TRBV6-2 or TRBV6-3 and TRBJ1-3; D might be TRBD1 (5 bases). CDR3 size: 15 residues. Germline V gene lookup returns CDR1 MNHEY and CDR2 SVGEGT. Trimming removed 6 bases from V and 0 bases from J, with 12 bases in between. The CDR3 coding sequence is TGTGCCAGCAGCCGCCCGACAGACTCTGGAAACACCATATATTTT. It is translated as CASSRPTDSGNTIYF.

The chain is built from TRBV28 and TRBJ2-7; D might be TRBD2 (6 bases). Trimming left V 5 bases short and J 0 bases short, with 14 bases between. From germline, CDR1 is MDHEN and CDR2 SYDVKM. There are 15 residues in the CDR3. The CDR3 loop reads CASSLSGHVSYEQYF. DNA for the CDR3: TGTGCCAGCAGTCTCAGCGGGCACGTCTCCTACGAGCAGTACTTC.

J is TRBJ2-5 and V is TRBV3-1 (or the pseudogene TRBV3-2), with D maybe TRBD2 (5 bases). The CDR3 covers 15 residues. Germline values: CDR1 LGHDT, CDR2 YNNKEL (reference sequence). V was cut by 2 bases and J by 5 bases, with 15 bases left in between. The CDR3 here is CASSQRPAAEETQYF. DNA for the CDR3: TGTGCCAGCAGCCAACGGCCAGCGGCAGAGGAGACCCAGTACTTC.

V is TRBV5-8 and J is TRBJ2-1, with 9 bases fitting TRBD2. The CDR3 consists of 17 residues. V dropped 0 bases and J dropped 8; count of bases not matched to a gene: 12. The germline V gene encodes CDR1 SGHTS and CDR2 YDEGEE. The CDR3 DNA is TGTGCCAGCAGCTTGGGCCAACTACGCGGGGGGGCCCATGAGCAGTTCTTC. It encodes CASSLGQLRGGAHEQFF.

The V call is TRBV7-2, the J call TRBJ1-5, with 10 nucleotides matching TRBD1. The CDR3 consists of 18 residues. V trimming: 5 bases; J trimming: 0 bases; junction bases outside the gene matches: 10. In germline, CDR1 is SGHTA, CDR2 FQGNSA. The CDR3 DNA is TGTGCCAGCAGCCCCAGGGACAGGGGCGATTATAGCAATCAGCCCCAGCATTTT. It encodes CASSPRDRGDYSNQPQHF.

The J gene is TRBJ1-1, the V gene TRBV18; D uncertain. The CDR3 is made up of 12 amino acids. V was trimmed by 5 bases and J by 5 bases, leaving 9 bases between them. CDR1 and CDR2 from the germline V gene are KGHSH and LQKENI. The CDR3 region is CASSEVLTEAFF. The CDR3 DNA reads TGTGCCAGCTCAGAGGTCTTAACTGAAGCTTTCTTT.

V is TRBV12-3 or TRBV12-4 and J is TRBJ1-5; D not certain. There are 12 residues in the CDR3. Trimming took off 2 bases at V and 7 bases at J, with 6 bases between the two ends. CDR3 in DNA: TGTGCCAGCAGTTTATCAGGACAGCCCCAGCATTTT. Encoded protein: CASSLSGQPQHF.

The V call is TRBV7-2, the J call TRBJ1-5; 8 bases agree with TRBD1. Germline V lookup: CDR1 SGHTA, CDR2 FQGNSA. V dropped 4 bases and J dropped 5; count of bases not matched to a gene: 7. The CDR3 is 15 amino acids. The CDR3 sequence is CASSSRTGRDQPQHF. CDR3 DNA: TGTGCCAGCAGCTCCCGGACAGGGCGAGATCAGCCCCAGCATTTT.

This clone has just a few counts. The chain couples TRBV27 to TRBJ2-3, with a possible D match to TRBD1 (6 bases). This CDR3 spans 14 amino acids. The V gene lost 6 bases and the J gene lost 5 bases, with 15 bases spanning the gap. Germline V gene data show CDR1 as MNHEY and CDR2 as SMNVEV (reference sequence). The CDR3 DNA reads as TGTGCCAGCAGGAGTCTCACAGGGAGAGATACGCAGTATTTT. Protein sequence: CASRSLTGRDTQYF.

The rearrangement uses TRBV27 and TRBJ1-1, with 10 positions matching TRBD1. Germline CDR1 and CDR2: MNHEY and SMNVEV (reference sequence). V was clipped by 2 bases and J by 5 bases; unmatched bases: 2. The CDR3 totals 14 residues. CDR3 bases: TGTGCCAGCAGTTTACGGACAGGGGGGACTGAAGCTTTCTTT. Amino acids: CASSLRTGGTEAFF.

The V call is TRBV18, the J call TRBJ2-2; TRBD2 agrees at 8 bases. The CDR3 runs 16 residues. The V and J ends lost 0 bases and 4 bases, in that order; junction bases with no gene match: 4. CDR1 and CDR2 from the germline V gene are KGHSH and LQKENI. The CDR3 loop is CASSPPGGASTGELFF. Here the CDR3 DNA reads TGTGCCAGCTCACCACCCGGGGGGGCCTCCACCGGGGAGCTGTTTTTT.

This clone was recorded only once. The chain links TRBV7-9 to TRBJ2-1; TRBD1 matches 7 bases. Germline V gives CDR1 SEHNR, CDR2 FQNEAQ (reference sequence). CDR3 length equals 17 residues. V gave up 1 base and J gave up 4 bases; unmatched junction bases: 10. The CDR3 region is CASSLGRWTGRYNEQFF. The CDR3 DNA is TGTGCCAGCAGCTTAGGAAGGTGGACAGGCCGGTACAATGAGCAGTTCTTC.

The chain carries TRBV14 and TRBJ2-2; 13 bases agree with TRBD2. The J segment lost 6 bases and the V segment lost 4 bases, leaving 5 bases of the junction unmatched. Germline V gene data show CDR1 as SGHDN and CDR2 as FVKESK. The CDR3 has 16 residues. The CDR3 coding sequence is TGTGCCAGCAGCCCCGGGACTAGCGGGAATGCCGGGGAGCTGTTTTTT. It yields the protein CASSPGTSGNAGELFF.

This chain uses TRBV28 with TRBJ1-2; 7 nucleotides agree with TRBD1. Germline CDR1 is MDHEN and CDR2 is SYDVKM. V gave up 4 bases and J gave up 1 base; unmatched junction bases: 9. The CDR3 spans 16 residues. The CDR3 DNA follows: TGTGCCAGCAGTTCCCACAGGGGAGCAGATAACTATGGCTACACCTTC. This codes for CASSSHRGADNYGYTF.

V is TRBV7-2 and J is TRBJ2-7, with D tentatively TRBD1 (6 bases). Germline CDR1 SGHTA, CDR2 FQGNSA. There are 13 residues in the CDR3. Trimming pared 5 bases from V and 6 bases from J, leaving 14 bases between. CDR3 residues: CASSPGQGIEQYF. The CDR3 DNA follows: TGTGCCAGCAGCCCCGGGCAGGGGATCGAGCAGTACTTC.